This T cell receptor beta chain was profiled in a study of T cell repertoires in cytomegalovirus infection. Study as a whole: It can be stated that public TCR beta signatures indicated CMV infection as well as a matching HLA type. Study observations and caveats: Using cumulative public TCR beta family frequency, the authors identified those who carried CMV together with the relevant HLA. HLA-C-restricted CMV clonotypes gave the most frequent clonotype in two of eight donors.

The CDR3 is 14 residues long. CDR1 and CDR2 (germline): DFQATT, SNEGSKA (reference sequence). V lost 3 bases, J lost 5 bases, and 16 bases lay in between. Points on this clonotype: Its antigen is not identified.

TCRdb used MiXCR to reprocess the reads, holding one entry per CDR3 protein. The data contain 400,000 or so distinct CDR3 sequences, 30% to 40% of them singletons. Specimen: PBMCs. The receptor's source is a human donor in good health (CMV status not recorded). Some clones in this sample may be carry-over from other donors' samples. The chain links TRBV20-1 to TRBJ1-1; no definite D call. CDR3 in DNA: TGCAGTGCTAGGGCGTCCCCGAGGTGGACTGAAGCTTTCTTT. This gives the protein CSARASPRWTEAFF.